The 25 T cell receptor beta chains below were found in one sample sequenced in a study of blood T cells in healthy people across ages. Through a sample-barcoded 5' primer and a J-beta primer mix, a second PCR was run for about 6 to 11 cycles. Via MiXCR, TCRdb re-called the 5' RACE reads, giving one row per CDR3 protein. The table includes roughly 1,100,000 distinct CDR3 sequences, around 25% detected once. These data were also reused for a study on T cells of mothers and their children.

The sample comprised blood. The receptors stem from a girl aged 2 to 9 in good health.

This rearrangement joins TRBV20-1 to TRBJ2-5; D may be TRBD2 (6 bases). The DNA matches TRBJ2-7 better at its end, which makes the J call doubtful. Germline V gives CDR1 DFQATT, CDR2 SNEGSKA (reference sequence). This CDR3 has 13 residues. CDR3 loop: CSVAGLNSYEQYF. The CDR3 DNA reads TGCAGTGTGGCGGGACTGAACTCCTACGAGCAGTACTTC.

This clonotype was counted a few times. This chain links TRBV7-3 with TRBJ2-1; no clear D gene. CDR3 length equals 12 residues. The germline V gene has CDR1 SGHTA and CDR2 FQGTGA. The V gene lost 1 base and the J gene lost 9 bases, with 7 bases spanning the gap. CDR3 loop: CASSLSYGEQFF. For the CDR3, the DNA is TGTGCCAGCAGCTTAAGTTACGGTGAGCAGTTCTTC.

The chain has TRBV28 and TRBJ2-7, with 9 bases lining up with TRBD2. Trimming cost V 6 bases and J 1 base; bases outside gene matches: 4. The CDR3 is made up of 14 amino acids. Germline V gene data show CDR1 as MDHEN and CDR2 as SYDVKM. CDR3 bases: TGTGCCAGCAGCAAAAGCGGGAGGTCCTACGAGCAGTACTTC. The encoded protein is CASSKSGRSYEQYF.

V and J are TRBV6-5 and TRBJ2-7, with D tentatively TRBD1 or TRBD2 (5 bases each). Germline CDR1 MNHEY, CDR2 SVGAGI. The CDR3 totals 17 residues. Trimming took 0 bases from V and 3 from J, leaving 18 bases between them. The CDR3 spells CASSYSLSGTGNYEQYF. CDR3 coding DNA: TGTGCCAGCAGTTACTCGTTGTCCGGGACCGGAAACTACGAGCAGTACTTC.

The V gene is TRBV5-1, the J gene TRBJ1-2; 7 nucleotides align to TRBD1. Per germline, CDR1 SGHRS and CDR2 YFSETQ. The CDR3 has 17 residues. J was trimmed by 3 bases and V by 3 bases; bases with no gene match: 14. The CDR3 here is CASSWSRDRAPYYGYTF. The CDR3, as DNA: TGCGCCAGCAGCTGGTCCCGGGACAGAGCGCCCTACTATGGCTACACCTTC. The variable domain in full, completed from reference TRBV5-1 and TRBJ1-2, reads KAGVTQTPRYLIKTRGQQVTLSCSPISGHRSVSWYQQTPGQGLQFLFEYFSETQRNKGNFPGRFSGRQFSNSRSEMNVSTLELGDSALYLCASSWSRDRAPYYGYTFGSGTRLTVV.

A few counts support this clonotype. V and J are TRBV7-9 and TRBJ2-1; 10 bases are shared with TRBD2. Germline V CDR1 and CDR2: SEHNR, FQNEAQ (reference sequence). With V trimmed by 5 bases and J by 5 bases, 6 bases remained unmatched. There are 15 residues in the CDR3. CDR3 protein: CASSMGTSADNEQFF. CDR3 DNA sequence: TGTGCCAGCAGCATGGGGACTAGCGCTGACAATGAGCAGTTCTTC.

This clonotype was picked up a small number of times. A junction end diverges from the germline sequence, so it may reflect a read error. The chain has TRBV9 and TRBJ2-5; a possible D gene is TRBD2 (6 bases). Germline lookup yields CDR1 SGDLS and CDR2 YYNGEE. The CDR3 contains 13 residues. The CDR3 DNA follows: TGTGCTAGCAGCGTATTGTTCTCGGGGGAGCAGTACTTC. It codes for CASSVLFSGEQYF.

The chain has TRBV2 and TRBJ2-3; D uncertain. The germline V gene encodes CDR1 SNHLY and CDR2 FYNNEI. The V end lost 1 base, the J end lost 2 bases, and 4 bases lay between the germline ends. This CDR3 has 13 residues. CDR3 amino acids: CASSEDNTDTQYF. The CDR3 region has the DNA TGTGCCAGCAGTGAAGATAACACAGATACGCAGTATTTT.

The V gene is TRBV7-9, the J gene TRBJ1-6; possibly TRBD1 for D (5 bases). The germline V gene encodes CDR1 SEHNR and CDR2 FQNEAQ (reference sequence). The CDR3 spans 15 residues. Trimming took off 5 bases at V and 7 bases at J, with 15 bases between the two ends. CDR3 loop: CASSKGPDGNSPLHF. CDR3 nucleotide sequence: TGTGCCAGCAGCAAGGGACCGGACGGCAATTCACCCCTCCACTTT.

The table lists this clonotype with a few counts. This chain connects TRBV28 to TRBJ2-5, with a weak D call TRBD1 (6 bases). The DNA end is more similar to TRBJ2-7, so the J call may be wrong. In germline, CDR1 is MDHEN, CDR2 SYDVKM. The CDR3 is made up of 16 amino acids. CDR3 loop: CASSFSSWQQGNEQYF. For the CDR3, the DNA is TGTGCCAGCAGTTTTAGCTCTTGGCAACAGGGCAACGAGCAGTACTTC.

V gene TRBV3-1 combines with J gene TRBJ1-2; D not certain. Trimming stripped 0 bases from V and 7 bases from J, with 9 bases between. Germline V gene sequence: CDR1 LGHDT, CDR2 YNNKEL (reference sequence). CDR3 length equals 13 residues. As DNA, the CDR3 is TGTGCCAGCAGCCAAGAGTCCCCTCGTGGCTACACCTTC. Translated: CASSQESPRGYTF.

This sequence joins TRBV5-1 and TRBJ1-2; 7 nucleotides line up with TRBD1. From germline, CDR1 is SGHRS and CDR2 YFSETQ. The J segment lost 3 bases and the V segment lost 2 bases, leaving 4 bases of the junction unmatched. There are 14 residues in the CDR3. The CDR3 here is CASSFTGDDYGYTF. In DNA, the CDR3 is TGCGCCAGCAGCTTTACAGGGGACGACTATGGCTACACCTTC.

This clonotype was observed a few times. The chain links TRBV9 to TRBJ2-3; no definite D call. V lost 5 bases and J 1 base, leaving 14 bases between the germline ends. Germline loops: CDR1 SGDLS, CDR2 YYNGEE. This CDR3 has 15 residues. In nucleotides, the CDR3 is TGTGCCAGCAGTGTTAACCCGCCGCGCACAGATACGCAGTATTTT. Protein product: CASSVNPPRTDTQYF.

This rearrangement joins TRBV21-1 to TRBJ2-7; the table calls TRBD1, which could not be checked here. TRBV21-1 is classified as a pseudogene. The CDR3 has 15 amino acids. The CDR3 loop reads CASSALGQGSYEQYF. Here the CDR3 DNA reads TGTGCCAGCAGCGCGTTGGGACAGGGCTCCTACGAGCAGTACTTC.

This chain uses TRBV27 with TRBJ1-3, with no clear D. CDR3 length: 14 amino acids. Germline V CDR1 and CDR2: MNHEY, SMNVEV (reference sequence). Trimming took 3 bases from V and 2 from J, leaving 8 bases between them. CDR3 in amino acids: CASSFTATGNTIYF. The CDR3 region has the DNA TGTGCCAGCAGTTTCACAGCGACTGGAAACACCATATATTTT.

This clonotype was detected only a few times. J is TRBJ1-1 and V is TRBV12-2. TRBV12-2 is a pseudogene. CDR3 size: 9 residues. The CDR3 spells CASRPAAFF. CDR3 sequence (DNA): TGTGCAAGTCGCCCCGCGGCTTTCTTT.

The sample holds a few counts of this clonotype. The chain combines TRBV4-2 with TRBJ1-1, with 7 bases fitting TRBD1. The CDR3 has 14 amino acids. Trimming removed 2 bases from V and 8 bases from J; junction bases left unmatched: 8. Germline V gene data show CDR1 as LGHNA and CDR2 as YNFKEQ. The CDR3 protein is CASSQMGTDAEAFF. CDR3 DNA: TGTGCCAGCAGCCAAATGGGGACAGACGCAGAAGCTTTCTTT.

This clonotype was counted a few times. This rearrangement joins TRBV2 to TRBJ2-5, with D tentatively TRBD2 (5 bases). Germline CDR1 reads SNHLY; CDR2 reads FYNNEI. This CDR3 region has 13 residues. The V gene lost 4 bases and the J gene lost 1 base, with 7 bases spanning the gap. Here the CDR3 DNA reads TGTGCCAGCAGTGTTAGCGTCCAAGAGACCCAGTACTTC. It yields the protein CASSVSVQETQYF.

The J gene is TRBJ2-5, the V gene TRBV6-6; the match to TRBD1 covers 7 bases. The germline V gene encodes CDR1 MNHNY and CDR2 SVGAGI (reference sequence). This CDR3 contains 15 residues. Losses at the gene ends were 1 base for V and 1 base for J; bases not matched to a gene: 3. CDR3: CASSYFRDSQETQYF. DNA for the CDR3: TGTGCCAGCAGTTACTTCAGGGACAGCCAAGAGACCCAGTACTTC.

The genes are TRBV20-1 and TRBJ2-3; D unresolved. This CDR3 has 12 residues. Germline V CDR1 and CDR2: DFQATT, SNEGSKA (reference sequence). For the CDR3, the DNA is TGCAGGGTGGTTGCGGCCACAGATACGCAGTATTTT. Its translation is CRVVAATDTQYF.

The chain is built from TRBV20-1 and TRBJ1-2; tentatively, D is TRBD1 (6 bases). This CDR3 spans 13 amino acids. V was pared by 5 bases and J by 2 bases, with 12 bases between. Germline loops: CDR1 DFQATT, CDR2 SNEGSKA (reference sequence). The CDR3 DNA is TGCAGTGCTTCGAACGACAGGAACTATGGCTACACCTTC. This translates into CSASNDRNYGYTF.

The V and J genes are TRBV12-3 or TRBV12-4 and TRBJ2-7; TRBD1 agrees at 8 bases. After removal of 8 bases from V and 5 bases from J, the junction contained 8 bases not matched to a gene. This CDR3 region has 13 residues. DNA of the CDR3: TGTGCCAGCGGGTCTGACAGGGGCCACGAGCAGTACTTC. This translates into CASGSDRGHEQYF.

V is TRBV7-2 and J is TRBJ2-5; perhaps D is TRBD1 or TRBD2 (5 bases each). The last part of the DNA fits TRBJ2-7 better; the J call may be wrong. Germline V gene lookup returns CDR1 SGHTA and CDR2 FQGNSA. The CDR3 length is 17 residues. Written as DNA, the CDR3 is TGTGCCAGCAGCCCCTGGTTCCGAGGGGCCCCAGGCGACGAGCAGTACTTC. It is translated as CASSPWFRGAPGDEQYF.

V gene TRBV7-8 combines with J gene TRBJ1-4; D is undetermined. The CDR3 covers 15 residues. V lost 5 bases, J lost 3 bases, and 13 bases lay in between. From germline, CDR1 is SGHVS and CDR2 FQNEAQ. The CDR3 here is CASSPLDGANEKLFF. CDR3 DNA sequence: TGTGCCAGCAGCCCCTTGGACGGTGCTAATGAAAAACTGTTTTTT. The full variable domain, completed using reference TRBV7-8 and TRBJ1-4, is GAGVSQSPRYKVAKRGQDVALRCDPISGHVSLFWYQQALGQGPEFLTYFQNEAQLDKSGLPSDRFFAERPEGSVSTLKIQRTQQEDSAVYLCASSPLDGANEKLFFGSGTQLSVL.

A few counts support this clonotype. The rearrangement links TRBV7-2 to TRBJ1-1; D not certain. Trimming left V 2 bases short and J 6 bases short, with 10 bases between. This CDR3 contains 13 residues. CDR1 is SGHTA, CDR2 FQGNSA, per germline. CDR3 amino acids: CASSLLGRAEAFF. CDR3 nucleotides: TGTGCCAGCAGCTTATTGGGTAGGGCTGAAGCTTTCTTT. Supplemented by reference TRBV7-2 and TRBJ1-1, the full variable domain reads GAGVSQSPSNKVTEKGKDVELRCDPISGHTALYWYRQSLGQGLEFLIYFQGNSAPDKSGLPSDRFSAERTGGSVSTLTIQRTQQEDSAVYLCASSLLGRAEAFFGQGTRLTVV.